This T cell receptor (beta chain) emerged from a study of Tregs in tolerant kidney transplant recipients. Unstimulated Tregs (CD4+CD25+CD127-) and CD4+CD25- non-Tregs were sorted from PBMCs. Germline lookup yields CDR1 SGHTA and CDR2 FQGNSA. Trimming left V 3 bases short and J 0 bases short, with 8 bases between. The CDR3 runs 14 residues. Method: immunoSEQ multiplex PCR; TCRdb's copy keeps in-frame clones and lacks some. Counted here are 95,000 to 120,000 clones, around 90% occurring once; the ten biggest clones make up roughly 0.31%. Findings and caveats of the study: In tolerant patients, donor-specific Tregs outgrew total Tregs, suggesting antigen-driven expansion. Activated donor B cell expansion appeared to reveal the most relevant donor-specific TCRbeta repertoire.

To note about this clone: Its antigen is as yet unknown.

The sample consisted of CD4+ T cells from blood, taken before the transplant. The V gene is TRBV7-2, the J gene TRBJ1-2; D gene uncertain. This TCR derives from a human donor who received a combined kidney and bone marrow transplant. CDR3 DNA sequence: TGTGCCAGCAGCTTGGACGGGGCTAACTATGGCTACACCTTC. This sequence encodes CASSLDGANYGYTF.